This is a list of T cell receptor beta chains from one sample in a study of shared clonotypes between healthy human individuals. TCRdb's table, derived via immunoSEQ multiplex PCR, lists solely in-frame clones and lacks some. The sample contains about 2,500,000 clones, roughly nine tenths of which appear only once. The specimen sequenced was naive CD4+ T cells sorted from blood. These receptors all stem from a man aged 18 to 35 in good health. Each CDR3 is given with its conserved first and last residue. D genes are given only for firm matches. Clone size appears in some rows only: once, few, many, or a class for an expanded clone.

DNA,CDR3,size,V,J,D
TGTGCCAGCAGCCCACAGACTGGATTGGGGAACAATGAGCAGTTCTTC,CASSPQTGLGNNEQFF,-,TRBV14,TRBJ2-1,-
TGTGCCAGCAGTACCACAGGGGCCCTCACAGATACGCAGTATTTT,CASSTTGALTDTQYF,-,TRBV6-5,TRBJ2-3,TRBD1
TGTGCCAGCAGTACCTCCGGCATGGGTATTCAGCCCCAGCATTTT,CASSTSGMGIQPQHF,-,TRBV6-1,TRBJ1-5,-
TGCGCCAGCAGCCGGGAGGTCGGACGGCGAAGCCACACAGATACGCAGTATTTT,CASSREVGRRSHTDTQYF,once,TRBV5-1,TRBJ2-3,TRBD2
TGTGCCAGCAGTGTCCAGGGAGAGAACACTGAAGCTTTCTTT,CASSVQGENTEAFF,-,TRBV2,TRBJ1-1,-
TGTGCCAGCAGGGTGAACACTGAAGCTTTCTTT,CASRVNTEAFF,-,TRBV27,TRBJ1-1,-
TGTGCCAGCAGCCCTATTACAGGGAACCCCTACGAGCAGTACTTC,CASSPITGNPYEQYF,-,TRBV11-2,TRBJ2-7,-
TGCGCCAGCAGCGGGGCGGAGCTATCCTACGAGCAGTACTTC,CASSGAELSYEQYF,-,TRBV5-1,TRBJ2-7,-
TGTGCCAGCAGCGCCCTAGCGGGGGGGAACACCGGGGAGCTGTTTTTT,CASSALAGGNTGELFF,-,TRBV11-3,TRBJ2-2,TRBD2
TGTGCCAGCAGTGAACCTCCCTCCTATGGCTACACCTTC,CASSEPPSYGYTF,once,TRBV6-1,TRBJ1-2,-
TGCGCCAGCAGCCAACAGGGGGGTAACACCGGGGAGCTGTTTTTT,CASSQQGGNTGELFF,-,TRBV5-1,TRBJ2-2,TRBD1
TGCAGCGTTGAAGACCCCTCTCGACGGTTCTTC,CSVEDPSRRFF,-,TRBV29-1,TRBJ2-1,-
TGTGCCAGCAGTTTAAACGGCGGAATTAACTATGGCTACACCTTC,CASSLNGGINYGYTF,-,TRBV28,TRBJ1-2,-
TGTGCCAGCAGCCAGGCTGGGGGAAACACCATATATTTT,CASSQAGGNTIYF,-,TRBV11-2,TRBJ1-3,-
TGTGCCAGTAGTAAGATCGAACTAGCGGGAGATACGCAGTATTTT,CASSKIELAGDTQYF,-,TRBV19,TRBJ2-3,TRBD2
TGCGCCAGCAGCCCGACACCCTCTAGCACAGATACGCAGTATTTT,CASSPTPSSTDTQYF,-,TRBV5-1,TRBJ2-3,-
TGTGCCAGCAGCAAAGCGCCGGGGACAGGGACGCTGGCCTACGAGCAGTACTTC,CASSKAPGTGTLAYEQYF,-,TRBV21-1,TRBJ2-7,-
TGCGCCAGCAGCTTGGACAGGAGGTACGAGCAGTACTTC,CASSLDRRYEQYF,-,TRBV5-1,TRBJ2-7,-
TGTGCCAGCTCACCGAATCAGGGGGAGTACGAGCAGTACTTC,CASSPNQGEYEQYF,-,TRBV18,TRBJ2-7,TRBD1
TGTGCCAGCAGTTACGGGACAGGGAGAGAGCAGTACTTC,CASSYGTGREQYF,-,TRBV6-5,TRBJ2-7,TRBD1
TGTGCCAGCAGCAGGCCGGGACAGCAAGAGACCCAGTACTTC,CASSRPGQQETQYF,once,TRBV5-4,TRBJ2-5,TRBD1
TGTGCCAGCAGCCATCGGTGGGATTCGGGACAACAGGCCCCAGAGACCCAGTACTTC,CASSHRWDSGQQAPETQYF,-,TRBV7-9,TRBJ2-5,-
TGTGCCAGCAGCTTATCGGTCGGGACGCAGACCCAGTACTTC,CASSLSVGTQTQYF,once,TRBV7-9,TRBJ2-5,-
TGTGCCAGCAGCTTAACCGGACCCTCTAATTCACCCCTCCACTTT,CASSLTGPSNSPLHF,-,TRBV7-2,TRBJ1-6,-
TGTGCCAGCAGTTTACTGCGGGGGGGCAGTAGTGGCACAGATACGCAGTATTTT,CASSLLRGGSSGTDTQYF,-,TRBV27,TRBJ2-3,TRBD2
TGTGCCAGCAGTCAGGGGGGCAATCAGCCCCAGCATTTT,CASSQGGNQPQHF,-,TRBV2,TRBJ1-5,TRBD1
TGCGCCAGCAGTCGAGTGGGCACCGGGGAGCTGTTTTTT,CASSRVGTGELFF,-,TRBV10-1,TRBJ2-2,-
TGTGCCAGCAGCTTGGCCGGGACTAACCAGGCGAATACGCAGTATTTT,CASSLAGTNQANTQYF,-,TRBV5-4,TRBJ2-3,TRBD2
TGTGCCAGCACCAGGGACAGGGGACAAGAGACCCAGTACTTC,CASTRDRGQETQYF,once,TRBV2,TRBJ2-5,TRBD1
TGTGCCAGCAGTTTATGGCTTAACACCGGGGAGCTGTTTTTT,CASSLWLNTGELFF,few,TRBV27,TRBJ2-2,-
TGTGCCAGCAGCTTCAGCGGGGGCACCTACGAGCAGTACTTC,CASSFSGGTYEQYF,-,TRBV7-9,TRBJ2-7,TRBD2
TGCGCCAGCAGCGACGGGTGGGGGAGGTCCTACAATGAGCAGTTCTTC,CASSDGWGRSYNEQFF,-,TRBV5-1,TRBJ2-1,-
TGTGCCAGCAGCTTAGCGGTAGGCTCCGGGGCCAACGTCCTGACTTTC,CASSLAVGSGANVLTF,-,TRBV7-2,TRBJ2-6,-
TGTGCCAGTAGTATCGAACGGCTTCACGAGCAGTACTTC,CASSIERLHEQYF,-,TRBV19,TRBJ2-7,-
TGTGCCAGCAGTTCAAGGGGCTTCTCTGGAAACACCATATATTTT,CASSSRGFSGNTIYF,-,TRBV27,TRBJ1-3,-
TGCGCCAGCAGCTACTGGGACGGAGAGACCCAGTACTTC,CASSYWDGETQYF,-,TRBV5-1,TRBJ2-5,-
TGTGCCAGCAGCGACCGAGGGACGGGGCAGTACTTC,CASSDRGTGQYF,-,TRBV5-4,TRBJ2-7,-
TGTGCCAGCAGCCCCGGGACAGGACAATTCGATCAGCCCCAGCATTTT,CASSPGTGQFDQPQHF,-,TRBV7-2,TRBJ1-5,TRBD1
TGTGCCAGCAAGGGCAGGGGGGGAACCCTAGCCAAAAACATTCAGTACTTC,CASKGRGGTLAKNIQYF,-,TRBV28,TRBJ2-4,-
TGTGCCAGCAGCAGTACTAGCGGGAGGGCCCTACCCTCCTACAATGAGCAGTTCTTC,CASSSTSGRALPSYNEQFF,-,TRBV9,TRBJ2-1,TRBD2
TGTGCCAGCAGCTTAGACCCTAGCGGGACCTACAATGAGCAGTTCTTC,CASSLDPSGTYNEQFF,-,TRBV7-6,TRBJ2-1,TRBD2